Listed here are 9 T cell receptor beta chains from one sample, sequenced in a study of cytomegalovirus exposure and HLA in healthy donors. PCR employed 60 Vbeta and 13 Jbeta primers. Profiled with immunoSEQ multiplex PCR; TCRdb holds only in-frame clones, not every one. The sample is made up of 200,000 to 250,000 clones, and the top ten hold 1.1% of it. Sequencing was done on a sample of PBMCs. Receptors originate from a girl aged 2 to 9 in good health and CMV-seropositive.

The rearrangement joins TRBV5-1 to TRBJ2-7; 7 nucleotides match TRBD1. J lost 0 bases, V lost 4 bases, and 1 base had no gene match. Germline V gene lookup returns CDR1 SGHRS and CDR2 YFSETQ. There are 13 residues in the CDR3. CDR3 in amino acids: CASSGTASYEQYF. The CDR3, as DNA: TGCGCCAGCAGCGGGACAGCCTCCTACGAGCAGTACTTC.

The CDR3, as DNA: TGTGCCAGCAAGGAACAGGGGGGGGAGGAGACCCAGTACTTC. It yields the protein CASKEQGGEETQYF. The chain uses TRBV28 and TRBJ2-5; tentatively, D is TRBD1 (8 bases). This CDR3 has 14 amino acids. V was pared by 7 bases and J by 5 bases, with 17 bases between. Germline V gene lookup returns CDR1 MDHEN and CDR2 SYDVKM.

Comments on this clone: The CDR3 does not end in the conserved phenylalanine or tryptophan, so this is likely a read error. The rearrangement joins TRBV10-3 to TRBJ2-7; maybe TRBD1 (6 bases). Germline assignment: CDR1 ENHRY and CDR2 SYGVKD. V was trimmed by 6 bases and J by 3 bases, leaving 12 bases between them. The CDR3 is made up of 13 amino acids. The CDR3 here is CAIRGAAGYEQYL. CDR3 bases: TGTGCCATCAGGGGGGCGGCCGGCTACGAGCAGTACCTC.

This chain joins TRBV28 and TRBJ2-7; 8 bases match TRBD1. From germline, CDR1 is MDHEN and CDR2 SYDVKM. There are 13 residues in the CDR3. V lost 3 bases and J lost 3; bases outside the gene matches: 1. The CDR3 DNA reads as TGTGCCAGCAGTTTTGGACAGGGCTACGAGCAGTACTTC. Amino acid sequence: CASSFGQGYEQYF.

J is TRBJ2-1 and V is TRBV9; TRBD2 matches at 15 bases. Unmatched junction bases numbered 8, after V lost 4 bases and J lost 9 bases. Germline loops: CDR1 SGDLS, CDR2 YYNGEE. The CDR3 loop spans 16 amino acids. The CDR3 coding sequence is TGTGCCAGCAGCCCCTCCGGACTAGCGGGAGGGGGTGAGCAGTTCTTC. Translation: CASSPSGLAGGGEQFF.

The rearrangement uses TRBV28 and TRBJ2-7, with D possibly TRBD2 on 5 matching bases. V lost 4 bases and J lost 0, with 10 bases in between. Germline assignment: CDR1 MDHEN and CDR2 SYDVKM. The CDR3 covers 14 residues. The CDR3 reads CASSSGGSSYEQYF. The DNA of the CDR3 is TGTGCCAGCAGTTCCGGAGGTAGCTCCTACGAGCAGTACTTC.

This CDR3 is CASSPRDTPLHF. CDR3 coding DNA: TGCGCCAGCAGCCCTCGGGACACACCCCTCCACTTT. V and J are TRBV5-1 and TRBJ1-6; a possible D gene is TRBD1 (6 bases). The CDR3 extends over 12 amino acids. V was shortened by 4 bases and J by 11 bases, with 10 bases between the two germline ends. CDR1 SGHRS and CDR2 YFSETQ come from the germline V gene.

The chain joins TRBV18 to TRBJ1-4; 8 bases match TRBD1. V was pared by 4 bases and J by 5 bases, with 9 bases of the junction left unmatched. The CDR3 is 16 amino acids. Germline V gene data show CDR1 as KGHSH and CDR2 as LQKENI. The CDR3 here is CASSRGIGQGNEKLFF. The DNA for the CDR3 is TGTGCCAGCTCACGTGGGATAGGACAGGGCAATGAAAAACTGTTTTTT.

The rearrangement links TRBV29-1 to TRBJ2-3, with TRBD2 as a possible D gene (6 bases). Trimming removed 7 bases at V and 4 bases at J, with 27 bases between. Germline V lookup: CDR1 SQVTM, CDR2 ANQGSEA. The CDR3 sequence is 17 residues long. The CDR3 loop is CSGLLGTPPARSDTQYF. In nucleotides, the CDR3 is TGCAGCGGATTACTAGGGACTCCCCCAGCACGGTCAGATACGCAGTATTTT.